This T cell receptor (beta chain) was documented in a study of tumor-infiltrating lymphocytes in primary liver carcinoma (dated by TCRdb to 2016 to 2017). At the level of the whole study: The five patients, three men and two women aged 30 to 69 years, had hepatocellular carcinoma (four) or combined HCC and intrahepatic cholangiocarcinoma (one). The study combined TCRbeta repertoire sequencing, expression microarrays and whole-exome sequencing across five regions of each liver tumor, with adjacent normal tissue and blood. Tumors of the five patients were stage T1-T3 N0M0 with maximum diameters of about 4.2 to 10 cm. High reproducibility was observed for the technical replicate repertoires, with mean shared-clone rates approximately 0.9 and correlation coefficients above 0.98. Agilent mRNA microarray profiling was performed on the 25 tumor region samples to relate TCRbeta repertoire diversity to the local molecular phenotype. A total of about 35 specimens from 5 patients, comprising some 25 tumor regions, 5 adjacent noncancerous liver tissues and 5 peripheral blood samples, were covered by TCRbeta repertoire sequencing. Roughly 3.5 to 7.13 million productive TCRbeta reads were obtained per sample, and no significant difference in read depth was found between tissue types.

Results the study describes overall, beyond this receptor: Bulk unsorted samples precluded comparing CD4+ and CD8+ T cell repertoires. Only roughly 8-25% of top clones appeared in all five regions of a tumor, which suggests that tumor-infiltrating T cells are spatially heterogeneous. Only a few patients were included in the study, and the authors note that the findings should be validated in a larger study. Pairs of tumor regions showed greater repertoire overlap (mean roughly 35%) than tumor-adjacent pairs (roughly 17%) or tumor-blood pairs (approximately 15%), which is consistent with antigen-driven expansion. The top 250 clones made up a significantly larger repertoire fraction in tumors than in blood (p = 0.039). Because sequencing covered only the TCR beta chain and unpaired alpha chains were not captured, true repertoire diversity is likely underestimated.

As regards this clonotype: Its binding antigen is unknown. At one of its ends the junction is not consistent with the germline gene, which may arise from a read error.

Total RNA and DNA were co-extracted from roughly 20-30 mg of bulk tissue with the AllPrep DNA/RNA mini kit, without cell sorting. A few patients with histopathologically diagnosed primary liver carcinoma underwent surgical resection in China between late 2015 and March 2016. Chronic HBV infection was present in the patients, and the patients were treatment-naive at sampling. Each tumor was sampled at five spatially separated regions: the tumor centre plus the superior, inferior, left-lateral and right-lateral poles. Histology showed that every tumor sample contained more than 90% viable tumor cells. Fresh tumor and adjacent tissue pieces were bisected; one half was stored in RNAlater at -80°C, the other sent for histology. Starting from around 500 ng total RNA, TCRbeta-specific cDNA was produced by reverse transcription with a constant-region primer and ProtoScript II reverse transcriptase. Three nested multiplex PCR rounds, following a slightly modified ARM-PCR procedure, were used to build the TCRbeta libraries. The first two PCR rounds used multiplex TRBV1-TRBV30 forward primers with a Cbeta reverse primer, each for roughly 11 cycles. Sample barcodes and Illumina adapters were added in a final 25-cycle PCR with Deep VentR polymerase. Before sequencing, amplicons of 200-500 bp were purified from gel using a QIAquick gel extraction kit. The TCRbeta amplicons were sequenced with 250-bp paired-end reads on an Illumina HiSeq 2500. Per the original workflow: To recover full CDR3 sequences, reads were quality-trimmed using Trimmomatic v0.33 and paired reads were then merged using FLASH v1.2.11. MiGEC v1.2.1b assigned V, D and J germline segments to the rearranged TCRbeta sequences. Clonotype statistics and Shannon-Wiener diversity indices were computed with VDJtools v1.0.0. To reduce sampling bias, subsequent analyses other than the diversity analysis used only the 250 most abundant clonotypes in each sample. TCRdb passed the public sequencing reads through fastp at Q25 and MiXCR, retaining productive beta sequences. When rows share a CDR3 protein, they turn into one entry using the most common DNA and genes. The V and J calls and clone size come from TCRdb's table, not from the authors' own analysis. This sample is represented by about 110,000 distinct CDR3 sequences; roughly 80% of them were singletons. The ten largest account for approximately 18% of the sample.

The CDR3 contains 15 residues, cysteine and phenylalanine counted. Only the CDR3 DNA stays, 45 bases, in frame from base 1. Sequences SQVTM (CDR1) and ANQGSEA (CDR2) are obtained from the germline V gene. The receptor comes from a man aged 35-49 years with primary liver carcinoma and hepatitis B virus infection. The specimen was liver tumor tissue from sampling region 3. The intended sense of this specimen's cell subset or site label: tumor region T3, left-lateral pole. The chain was built from TRBV29-1 and TRBJ2-2; TRBD2 agrees with 9 junctional bases. The CDR3 protein sequence reads: CSVGTSTANTGEQFF. At the DNA level, the sequence is TGCAGTGTTGGGACTAGCACAGCGAACACCGGGGAGCAGTTTTTT.